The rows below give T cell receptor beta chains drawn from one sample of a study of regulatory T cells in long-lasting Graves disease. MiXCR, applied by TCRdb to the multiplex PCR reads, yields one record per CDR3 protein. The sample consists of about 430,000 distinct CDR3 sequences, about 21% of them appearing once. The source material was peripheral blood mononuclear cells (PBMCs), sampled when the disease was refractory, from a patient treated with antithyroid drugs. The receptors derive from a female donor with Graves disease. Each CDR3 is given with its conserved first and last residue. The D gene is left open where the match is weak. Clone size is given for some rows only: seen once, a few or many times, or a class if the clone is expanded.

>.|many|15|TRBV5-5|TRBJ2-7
CASSLAPDATYEQYF
TGTGCCAGCAGCTTGGCCCCTGACGCTACCTACGAGCAGTACTTC
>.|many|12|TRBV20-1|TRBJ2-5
CSASPAGGTQYF
TGCAGTGCTAGCCCCGCCGGGGGTACCCAGTACTTC
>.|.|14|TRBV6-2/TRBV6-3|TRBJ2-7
CASSYIRGTGEQYF
TGTGCCAGCAGTTACATTCGGGGCACCGGCGAGCAGTACTTC
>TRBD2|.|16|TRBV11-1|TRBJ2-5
CASSPTGTSGTETQYF
TGTGCCAGCAGCCCCACCGGGACTAGCGGGACTGAGACCCAGTACTTC
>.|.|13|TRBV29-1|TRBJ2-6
CSVGVAGANVLTF
TGCAGCGTAGGGGTAGCTGGGGCCAACGTCCTGACTTTC
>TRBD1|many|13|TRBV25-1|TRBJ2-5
CATSDRDRETQYF
TGTGCCACCTCCGACAGGGATCGAGAGACCCAGTACTTC
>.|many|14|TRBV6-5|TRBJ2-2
CASSYSTGSGELFF
TGTGCCAGCAGTTACTCCACGGGATCCGGGGAGCTGTTTTTT
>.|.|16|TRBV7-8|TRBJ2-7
CASSVPFRGMGYEQYF
TGTGCCAGCAGCGTTCCTTTTCGGGGGATGGGCTACGAGCAGTACTTC
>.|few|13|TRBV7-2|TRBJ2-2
CASSAASVGELFF
TGTGCCAGCAGCGCGGCATCGGTCGGGGAGCTGTTTTTT
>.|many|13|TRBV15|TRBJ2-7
CATSRDRGNEQYF
TGTGCCACCAGCAGAGACAGGGGCAACGAGCAGTACTTC
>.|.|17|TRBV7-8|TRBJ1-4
CASSTSRGGATNEKLFF
TGTGCCAGCAGCACTAGTCGGGGGGGCGCGACTAATGAAAAACTGTTTTTT
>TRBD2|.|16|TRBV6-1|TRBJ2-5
CASSLRGLAGEETQYF
TGTGCCAGCAGCCTAAGGGGACTAGCGGGAGAAGAGACCCAGTACTTC
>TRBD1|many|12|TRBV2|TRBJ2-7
CASNTGGYEQYF
TGTGCCAGCAACACAGGGGGATACGAGCAGTACTTC
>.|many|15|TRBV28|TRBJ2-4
CASSPDQLAKNIQYF
TGTGCCAGCAGCCCGGATCAACTAGCCAAAAACATTCAGTACTTC
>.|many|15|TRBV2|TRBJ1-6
CASSDGGSATSPLHF
TGTGCCAGCAGTGATGGGGGCAGCGCCACTTCACCCCTCCACTTT
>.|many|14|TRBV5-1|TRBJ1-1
CASTLGGLNTEAFF
TGCGCCAGCACCCTGGGAGGGCTGAACACTGAAGCTTTCTTT
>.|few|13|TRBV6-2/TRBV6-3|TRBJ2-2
CASSSDSSGELFF
TGTGCCAGCAGCTCGGACAGTTCCGGGGAGCTGTTTTTT
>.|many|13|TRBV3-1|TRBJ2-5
CASSQDTEETQYF
TGTGCCAGCAGCCAAGATACGGAGGAGACCCAGTACTTC
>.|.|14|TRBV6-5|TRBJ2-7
CASSYRGQGYEQYF
TGTGCCAGCAGTTACCGGGGGCAGGGTTACGAGCAGTACTTC
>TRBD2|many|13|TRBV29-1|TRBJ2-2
CSVDTSGTGELFF
TGCAGCGTTGATACTAGCGGGACCGGGGAGCTGTTTTTT
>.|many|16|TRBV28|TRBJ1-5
CASNFEGDPSNQPQHF
TGTGCCAGCAATTTTGAGGGGGATCCTAGCAATCAGCCCCAGCATTTT
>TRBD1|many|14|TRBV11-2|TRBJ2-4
CASSLWDSQNIQYF
TGTGCCAGCAGCTTATGGGACAGCCAAAACATTCAGTACTTC
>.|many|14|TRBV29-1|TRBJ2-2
CSVSGLQNTGELFF
TGCAGCGTTTCGGGACTCCAGAACACCGGGGAGCTGTTTTTT